The clone carrying this TCR beta chain was counted a single time. This sample is part of a study of control samples from healthy donors and cancer patients. Germline CDR1 LGHDT, CDR2 YNNKEL (reference sequence). This CDR3 region has 16 residues. V shed 0 bases and J shed 4 bases, with 12 bases lying between them. Using immunoSEQ multiplex PCR, the repertoire was profiled, and TCRdb retains in-frame clones only, with some absent. Of 110,000 to 150,000 clones listed, under 90% were seen once; the top ten hold 4.9%. The chain couples TRBV3-1 (or the pseudogene TRBV3-2) to TRBJ2-2; D is perhaps TRBD2 (6 bases). Sequencing used blood. This TCR was recovered from a man aged 30 to 39 in good health. CDR3 sequence reads: CASSQDGGTPTGELFF. The CDR3 nucleotides are TGTGCCAGCAGCCAAGATGGGGGGACCCCCACCGGGGAGCTGTTTTTT.